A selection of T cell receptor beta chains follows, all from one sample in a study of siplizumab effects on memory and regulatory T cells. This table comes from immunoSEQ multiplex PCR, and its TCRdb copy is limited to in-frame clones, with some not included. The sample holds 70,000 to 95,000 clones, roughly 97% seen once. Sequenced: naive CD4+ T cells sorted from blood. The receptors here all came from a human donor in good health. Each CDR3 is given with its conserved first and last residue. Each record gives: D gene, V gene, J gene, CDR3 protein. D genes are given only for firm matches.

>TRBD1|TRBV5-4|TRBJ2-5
CASSADGQGTQYF
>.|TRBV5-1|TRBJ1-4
CASSLGGVGTNEKLFF
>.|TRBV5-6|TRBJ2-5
CASSTQETQYF
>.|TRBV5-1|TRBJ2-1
CASSLGQPPYNEQFF
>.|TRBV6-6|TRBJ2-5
CASSGVSSYQETQYF
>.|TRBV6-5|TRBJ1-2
CASSYGYGGDYGYTF
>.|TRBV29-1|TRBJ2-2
CSVEPLRTGELFF
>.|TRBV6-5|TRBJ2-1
CASNPGQINEQFF
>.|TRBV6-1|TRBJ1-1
CASSDPARTANTEAFF
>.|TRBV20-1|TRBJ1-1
CSAKQGTEAFF
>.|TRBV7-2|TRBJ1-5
CASSLMQADQPQHF
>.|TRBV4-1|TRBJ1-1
CASSPIAVSTEAFF
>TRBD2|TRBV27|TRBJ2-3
CASSLAKTSGGPSTDTQYF
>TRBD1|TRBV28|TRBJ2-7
CASSYSPAYRGRSSYEQYF
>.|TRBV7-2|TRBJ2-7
CASSLGPSIHEQYF
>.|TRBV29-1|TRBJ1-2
CSVGASWAGYTF
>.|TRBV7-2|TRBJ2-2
CASSLASSTGELFF
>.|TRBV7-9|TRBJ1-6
CASSLSSVRDSPLHF
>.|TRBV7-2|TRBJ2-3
CASSRPPGSTDTQYF
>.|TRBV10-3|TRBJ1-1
CAISESGAFF
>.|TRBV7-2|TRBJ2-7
CASSLDSLNYEQYF
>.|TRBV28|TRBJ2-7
CASSLEGPHEQYF
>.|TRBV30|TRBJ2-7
CAWRGGDEQYF
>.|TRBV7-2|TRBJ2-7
CASSYTRGSEQYF
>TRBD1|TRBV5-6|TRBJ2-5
CASTRDRGWETQYF
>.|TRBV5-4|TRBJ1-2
CAYLRDAVYGYTF